The 8 T cell receptor beta chains listed next were all sequenced from one sample in a study of cytomegalovirus exposure and HLA in healthy donors. PCR was performed using 60 Vbeta and 13 Jbeta primers. TCRdb's copy holds only in-frame clones and misses some; the assay was immunoSEQ multiplex PCR. The table lists some 97,000 clones, around three quarters of them singletons. Sample: PBMCs. The receptor source for this set is a woman aged 50 to 65 in good health and CMV-seropositive.

The chain is built from TRBV2 and TRBJ2-1; possibly TRBD1 for D (6 bases). The CDR3 is 19 residues long. Trimming took 5 bases from V and 0 from J, leaving 23 bases between them. The germline V gene has CDR1 SNHLY and CDR2 FYNNEI. The CDR3 sequence: CASSSPRDKGVSSYNEQFF. CDR3 coding DNA: TGTGCCAGCAGTTCGCCCCGGGACAAGGGGGTGAGCTCCTACAATGAGCAGTTCTTC.

This chain connects TRBV6-4 to TRBJ1-1; the D gene is possibly TRBD1 (6 bases). Trimming took off 5 bases at V and 2 bases at J, with 9 bases between the two ends. Germline CDR1 is MRHNA and CDR2 is SNTAGT. The CDR3 has 13 amino acids. The chain's CDR3 is CASSQQGNTEAFF. The CDR3 DNA reads as TGTGCCAGCAGTCAACAGGGAAACACTGAAGCTTTCTTT.

V usage is TRBV11-2 and J usage is TRBJ2-3; the match to TRBD1 covers 7 bases. The CDR3 spans 15 residues. Germline CDR1 is SGHAT and CDR2 is FQNNGV. The junction had 5 bases not matched to a gene; V was cut back by 2 bases and J by 3 bases. CDR3 region: CASSLRQGFTDTQYF. CDR3 DNA: TGTGCCAGCAGCTTACGACAGGGTTTTACAGATACGCAGTATTTT. Filled out from reference TRBV11-2 and TRBJ2-3, the complete variable domain reads EAGVAQSPRYKIIEKRQSVAFWCNPISGHATLYWYQQILGQGPKLLIQFQNNGVVDDSQLPKDRFSAERLKGVDSTLKIQPAKLEDSAVYLCASSLRQGFTDTQYFGPGTRLTVL.

V is TRBV5-4 and J is TRBJ2-3; D unresolved. The CDR3 consists of 12 residues. The germline V and J ends were trimmed by 4 bases and 0 bases, with 3 bases remaining between them. CDR1 and CDR2 (germline): SGHNT, YYREEE (reference sequence). The CDR3: CASSPSTDTQYF. In nucleotides, the CDR3 is TGTGCCAGCAGCCCAAGCACAGATACGCAGTATTTT.

The J gene is TRBJ2-1, the V gene TRBV11-2, with a tentative D call TRBD1 (5 bases). Germline V gene sequence: CDR1 SGHAT, CDR2 FQNNGV. The CDR3 loop spans 16 amino acids. Trimming removed 1 base from V and 0 bases from J, with 10 bases in between. CDR3 sequence reads: CASSLVGPSSYNEQFF. In DNA form, the CDR3 reads TGTGCCAGCAGCTTAGTGGGGCCCAGCTCCTACAATGAGCAGTTCTTC.

The rearrangement links TRBV5-1 to TRBJ1-1; D is perhaps TRBD1 (5 bases). CDR1 SGHRS and CDR2 YFSETQ come from the germline V gene. V lost 0 bases and J lost 1, with 19 bases in between. This CDR3 spans 18 amino acids. In DNA, the CDR3 is TGCGCCAGCAGCTTGGGACCCCAGGGCGTCAACGGGAACACTGAAGCTTTCTTT. Protein product: CASSLGPQGVNGNTEAFF.

The chain recombines TRBV6-1 with TRBJ1-5; D perhaps matches TRBD1 (6 bases). Germline V gene data show CDR1 as MNHNS and CDR2 as SASEGT. The V and J ends lost 0 bases and 2 bases respectively, with 11 bases between them. This CDR3 comprises 16 residues. The CDR3 nucleotides read TGTGCCAGCAGTGAAGCGGGGGGGGCCCGCAATCAGCCCCAGCATTTT. Translated, it gives CASSEAGGARNQPQHF.

V is TRBV15 and J is TRBJ2-7; TRBD2 matches 10 bases. The CDR3 is made up of 13 amino acids. V lost 8 bases to trimming and J lost 7 bases; unmatched junction nucleotides: 8. Germline assignment: CDR1 LNHNV and CDR2 YYDKDF (reference sequence). This CDR3 is CATAASGRGEQYF. The CDR3 coding sequence is TGTGCCACCGCGGCTAGCGGGAGAGGGGAGCAGTACTTC.